This TCR beta chain was captured in a study of cytomegalovirus exposure and HLA in healthy donors (dated 2017 in TCRdb). Describing the broader study: According to an earlier analysis of around 600 of the donors, about 190 million T cells yielded 117 million unique TCR beta sequences and about 280 Gb of sequence data. To study patterns of TCR occurrence, a later analysis re-analyzed previously published TCR beta repertoires from around 660 donors and added high-resolution HLA genotyping. Typing coverage differed by locus: A, B, C, DRB1 and DQB1 were typed in roughly 620-630 donors, DQA1 in approximately 520, DPA1 in nearly 610, and DPB1 in roughly 450. HLA typing covered class I and class II loci at four-digit resolution. An early release covering roughly 600 HLA-typed donors comprised 300 to 350 gigabases of sequencing data and roughly 85 million unique TCR sequences. Because of strong linkage in the cohort, 4 to 6 DR-DQ haplotypes were treated as single units for association and clustering. On average, roughly 250,000 unique TCR beta nucleotide sequences were sequenced per donor among more than 350 genotyped donors of the cohort, with roughly 19% of those sequences being non-productive. The study aimed to test whether signatures of past pathogen exposure could be identified by cataloging public T cell receptors. Donor age, sex, ethnicity and CMV serostatus were compiled alongside the repertoire data. All discovery cohort repertoires had been generated on a single sequencing platform. A separate validation cohort of roughly 110 different subjects was used in addition to the 666-subject first cohort. To predict cytomegalovirus infection status, the study brought together high-throughput TCR immunosequencing, statistical association of individual TCRs with disease status, and machine learning. The T cell repertoires of some 670 subjects were profiled by immunosequencing and related to cytomegalovirus serostatus. An earlier analysis of around 540 of the donors applied high-throughput TCR beta sequencing to assess whether each TCR beta V gene segment acted as functional or pseudogenic. A later genetic analysis used genome-wide SNP genotypes for about three fifths of the 666 donors, treating that subset as a discovery cohort. Rather than drawing on any new phenotypic data, the later analysis identified candidate immune exposures from TCR beta sequences and the way those sequences occurred across donors. Of the 350 to 400 genotyped donors, approximately 80% fell in the genetic ancestry cluster associated with self-reported Caucasian donors. Summary of the overall study and its limitations: A later analysis reported that several top co-occurrence clusters appeared linked to parvovirus B19, influenza, CMV and Epstein-Barr virus. Most TCR sequences were seen in very few donors, while some public TCRs were found in many individuals. CMV serostatus was the only immune exposure information available for the cohort. Some IMGT-functional V segments, including TRBV6-2 and TRBV6-3, could not be told apart with the 87-base-pair reads, so those segments were excluded. In an earlier analysis of 450 to 750 of the donors, most TCR beta V segments appeared in productive rearrangements about 90% or about 30% of the time, broadly matching IMGT annotations. In this cohort, only TCR beta chains were sequenced, and detectable features were limited by the absence of alpha or paired-chain data. Cytomegalovirus status was reported to be diagnosed by the classifier with high specificity and sensitivity in both the original and validation cohorts. A group of highly shared sequence variants was considered likely to be a technical artifact of the sequencing pipeline. A further reported finding was that TCR beta sequences accurately predicted the HLA-A and HLA-B alleles for most subjects in the first cohort. It was suggested by the authors that the approach could potentially be generalized to other disease states and immunological phenotypes. According to a later genetic analysis, donors in an Asian-associated ancestry cluster had fewer N-insertions in productive TCRs than the roughly 670-donor mean. Presence/absence analyses assumed roughly uniform sequencing depth across donors, an assumption that may not hold. In a later analysis, HLA-associated TCR beta chains were found to be more clonally expanded and to have lower generation probabilities than equally common non-associated chains. Because some donors lacked HLA typing at each locus, the association tests relied only on the typed subset. The study listed 164 TCR beta chains as associated with cytomegalovirus. A later analysis found that TCR association rates varied across HLA loci, with DRB1 alleles showing the most associated TCRs and HLA-C alleles the fewest. When HLA alleles, especially DR and DQ, strongly co-occurred, TCR associations were difficult to assign to individual alleles. Because counts were too low, approximately 15 rarely observed V segments, including chromosome 9 orphons, were excluded from the earlier analysis of 587 of the donors. Linkage disequilibrium might explain the correlated functional status among segregating V segments, but an unknown experimental factor could not be ruled out. A later analysis found that most CMV-associated TCR beta chains appeared HLA-restricted, with HLA associations seemingly driven largely by CMV exposure. A few of the identified cytomegalovirus-associated TCR beta chains were confirmed in vitro to be specific for cytomegalovirus antigens. In a later genetic analysis, a missense DCLRE1C variant was associated with V-gene and J-gene trimming of TCR beta chains, and the association was replicated in an independent cohort. At a false discovery rate of 0.05, a later analysis linked 16,951 TCR beta sequences to specific HLA alleles.

In regard to this clone: Its antigen remains undetermined. No much larger clone is present one base from it, and per-base qualities are unavailable.

The cohort comprised some 730 healthy bone marrow donors. All cohort members were sampled while nominally healthy, although unrecorded immune exposures were likely present. CMV serostatus was positive for 250 to 300 and negative for about 55% of the roughly 670 cohort members, and was not recorded for this donor. Each donor provided a peripheral blood sample, and peripheral blood mononuclear cells were used for TCR beta sequencing. The Qiagen DNeasy Blood Extraction Kit was used to extract genomic DNA from the blood cell samples. The CDR3 spans 21 residues, from the cysteine through the phenylalanine. Of the read, only the CDR3 DNA is kept; its 63 bases are in frame from base 1. CDR1 and CDR2 (MDHEN, SYDVKM) derive from the germline V gene. Unmatched junction bases come to 18, with V trimmed by 6 bases and J by 0 bases. The receptor library was made with the immunoSEQ multiplex PCR assay. For the multiplex PCR, a mixture combining 60 forward primers for TCR Vbeta segments and 13 reverse primers for TCR Jbeta segments was used. The CDR3 region of rearranged TCR beta genes was amplified from genomic DNA by a multiplex PCR assay. Amplified TCR beta libraries were sequenced as 87-base-pair reads on the Illumina HiSeq System. As for how the authors treated the data: Across the 640 or so repertoires, a later analysis counted roughly 84 million unique TCR beta chains, roughly 11 million of which were shared by at least two donors. A nearest-neighbor algorithm error-corrected the raw reads and collapsed the reads into unique sequences, merging closely related sequences to remove PCR and sequencing errors. V, D and J gene segments were assigned by aligning CDR3 sequences to IMGT reference sequences. For a sequence to be retained, a match of at least six nucleotides was required to both a V gene segment and a J gene segment. A rearrangement was called productive if the CDR3 had no stop codons and remained in frame with V and J, and every other rearrangement was called non-productive. Following IMGT convention, CDR3 was defined as the stretch from the second conserved V-encoded cysteine up to the conserved J-encoded phenylalanine. Sequences without an unambiguous match to a single V gene segment were excluded from the earlier analysis of several hundred of the donors. An earlier analysis of around 600 of the donors classified V segments as functional when productive rearrangements were above 56.7% and as segregating when the standard deviation between donors was above 5%. A statistical classification framework was developed to diagnose cytomegalovirus status using the catalog of TCR beta chain sequences. V and J gene assignment, in a later analysis, came from comparing TCR nucleotide sequences with IMGT/GENE-DB human TR gene sequences. The TCRdist pipeline was used in a later analysis to assign CDR3 sequences and most-parsimonious VDJ recombination scenarios. In a later analysis, each TCR beta chain was defined by its CDR3 amino acid sequence together with its V-gene family, and reads without a unique V-gene family were excluded. As a way to deal with suspected cross-contamination and a sequencing artifact, a later analysis dropped hundreds of nucleotide sequences that were highly shared and had low generation probability. In a later analysis, a clonal expansion index for each public chain was calculated from normalized within-repertoire ranks of inferred template counts. In a later analysis, generation probabilities were computed using a VDJ recombination model fitted to out-of-frame rearrangements, and the results were checked against IGoR. Hypergeometric tests were used in a later analysis to score TCR-TCR, TCR-HLA and TCR-CMV co-occurrence, with a repertoire-size bias correction applied to the TCR pairs. A later analysis estimated false discovery rates by permuting HLA or CMV assignments 20 times. In a later analysis, co-occurring TCRs were grouped with DBSCAN, and TCRdist sequence similarity was added when clustering was performed within HLA-allele-positive subsets. Co-occurrence clustering excluded repertoires with fewer than 30,000 or more than 120,000 public chains, plus five with anomalous nucleotide sharing. The table was pulled from immuneACCESS by TCRdb, which kept in-frame rearrangements only. Such tables lose some clones; where checked, under half of the loss comes from unresolved V genes, and the rest has no known cause. D and trimming come from the DNA, and the V and J calls and clone size come from that table. The sample includes over 90,000 clones, with roughly 60% observed a single time. Approximately 4.3% of the sample is taken by the ten largest.

The chain couples TRBV28 to TRBJ2-3, with 13 central nucleotides matching TRBD2. Material for sequencing was PBMCs. The receptor was isolated from a human donor in good health. The sequenced DNA is TGTGCCAGCAGCCCCTTCTACATCGGACTAGCGGGAGTAATGAGCACAGATACGCAGTATTTT. This gives the protein CASSPFYIGLAGVMSTDTQYF. With the rest looked up from the reference TRBV28 and TRBJ2-3 genes rather than sequenced, the full variable domain is DVKVTQSSRYLVKRTGEKVFLECVQDMDHENMFWYRQDPGLGLRLIYFSYDVKMKEKGDIPEGYSVSREKKERFSLILESASTNQTSMYLCASSPFYIGLAGVMSTDTQYFGPGTRLTVL.